A selection of T cell receptor beta chains follows, all from one sample in a study of blood T cell repertoires in COVID-19. Data came from immunoSEQ multiplex PCR; TCRdb stores just in-frame clones and leaves some out. The sample consists of a few hundred thousand clones, about 87% of them appearing once. Sequencing was done on a sample of peripheral blood. The receptors here all came from a woman aged 25 to 39 who had recovered from COVID-19. Both conserved end residues are part of each CDR3. Fields, in order: J gene, V gene, D gene, clone size, CDR3 DNA, CDR3 protein. The D gene is left open where the match is weak. Not all rows give a size; the values are once, few, many and, for expanded clones, a class.

TRBJ1-6 | TRBV7-2 | TRBD1 | - | TGTGCCAGCAGCCCTGTAACAGGGGACTCACCCCTCCACTTT | CASSPVTGDSPLHF
TRBJ1-4 | TRBV5-4 | TRBD1 | - | TGTGCCAGCAGCACGGACAGGAGTAATGAAAAACTGTTTTTT | CASSTDRSNEKLFF
TRBJ2-1 | TRBV5-6 | TRBD2 | few | TGTGCCAGCAGCTTGGGACTAGCGGGGAATGAGCAGTTCTTC | CASSLGLAGNEQFF
TRBJ1-3 | TRBV11-1 | TRBD1 | - | TGTGCCAGCAGCACTCGACAGGGCGGCGGCACCATATATTTT | CASSTRQGGGTIYF
TRBJ1-2 | TRBV14 | TRBD1 | - | TGTGCCATCACAGGGGAGCGAGGCGGCTACACCTTC | CAITGERGGYTF
TRBJ2-7 | TRBV7-2 | TRBD1 | once | TGTGCCAGCAGCTTGTCGACAGGGACAATCGACGAGCAGTACTTC | CASSLSTGTIDEQYF
TRBJ1-2 | TRBV7-2 | - | - | TGTGCCAGCAGCCCCCAGACAGTACAGCAGGGCTACACCTTC | CASSPQTVQQGYTF
TRBJ2-3 | TRBV5-8 | TRBD1 | - | TGTGCCAGCAGCTTTACAGGGGGCGTTCAAGATACGCAGTATTTT | CASSFTGGVQDTQYF
TRBJ1-1 | TRBV28 | - | - | TGTGCCAGCAGCCTCCAGGGCTCTGAAGCTTTCTTT | CASSLQGSEAFF
TRBJ2-1 | TRBV11-1 | TRBD2 | - | TGTGCCAGCAGCTTATATAGCGGGGGGGCCGGCAATGAGCAGTTCTTC | CASSLYSGGAGNEQFF
TRBJ1-1 | TRBV24-1 | - | - | TGTGCCACCAGTGATACACAGGGGAACACTGAAGCTTTCTTT | CATSDTQGNTEAFF
TRBJ1-5 | TRBV28 | - | - | TGTGCCAGCAGTTTTCGGCCCTTCACGGGAGCCCAGCATTTT | CASSFRPFTGAQHF
TRBJ1-1 | TRBV7-9 | - | - | TGTGCCAGCAGCTTAGGGTCAGGGTTCACTGAAGCTTTCTTT | CASSLGSGFTEAFF
TRBJ2-1 | TRBV5-1 | - | - | TGCGCCAGCACCAGGGGCTTTTCCTACAATGAGCAGTTCTTC | CASTRGFSYNEQFF
TRBJ1-2 | TRBV9 | - | - | TGTGCCAGCAGCGCACTTGAACTAACAGGGCACGCTTTC | CASSALELTGHAF
TRBJ1-2 | TRBV18 | - | - | TGTGCCAGCTCAAATTTCGACAGAGATGGCTACACCTTC | CASSNFDRDGYTF
TRBJ2-3 | TRBV3-1/TRBV3-2 | TRBD1 | - | TGTGCCAGCAGCCCCCGGGACAGGGCCTCAGATACGCAGTATTTT | CASSPRDRASDTQYF
TRBJ1-2 | TRBV6-5 | - | - | TGTGCCAGCAGTTACGAGTTAGCCTATGGCTACACCTTC | CASSYELAYGYTF
TRBJ1-2 | TRBV27 | - | - | TGTGCCAGCAGTCCAGGACAGAGGGGTCACTTTAACTATGGCTACACCTTC | CASSPGQRGHFNYGYTF
TRBJ2-3 | TRBV2 | - | - | TGTGCCATAGACCCCCTAGGGGCAGATACGCAGTATTTT | CAIDPLGADTQYF
TRBJ1-5 | TRBV3-1/TRBV3-2 | - | - | TGTGCCAGCAGCCACGACCGGGGGGCTGGAAATCAGCCCCAGCATTTT | CASSHDRGAGNQPQHF
TRBJ1-1 | TRBV4-2 | - | - | TGTGCCAGCAGCCAAGGGGGGGAGGCAGACACTGAAGCTTTCTTT | CASSQGGEADTEAFF
TRBJ2-1 | TRBV5-5 | - | - | TGTGCCAGCAGCTTGGAGCGGTGGACCTACAATGAGCAGTTCTTC | CASSLERWTYNEQFF